The rows below give T cell receptor beta chains drawn from one sample of a study of early T cells in non-severe SARS-CoV-2 infection. TCRdb re-called the 5' RACE reads through MiXCR, storing one row per CDR3 protein. The sample carries about 71,000 distinct CDR3 sequences, around 12% recorded once. The material sequenced was whole blood, taken at baseline. These receptors all stem from an adult who was a healthcare worker with PCR-confirmed SARS-CoV-2 infection or an uninfected control (not recorded which). Both conserved end residues are part of each CDR3. D genes are given only for firm matches. Clone size appears in some rows only: once, few, many, or a class for an expanded clone.

>-|few|TRBJ1-1|TRBV7-9
CASSPTTVDTEAFF
TGTGCCAGCAGCCCCACGACAGTGGACACTGAAGCTTTCTTT
>-|-|TRBJ2-7|TRBV7-2
CASSLSRAASYEQYF
TGTGCCAGCAGCTTATCTCGGGCAGCTTCCTACGAGCAGTACTTC
>-|many|TRBJ2-1|TRBV5-6
CASSLGAARTYNEQFF
TGTGCCAGCAGCTTGGGGGCCGCGAGAACCTACAATGAGCAGTTCTTC
>-|many|TRBJ2-7|TRBV6-2/TRBV6-3
CASSYSSQAYEQYF
TGTGCCAGCAGTTACTCATCGCAGGCCTACGAGCAGTACTTC
>-|few|TRBJ1-1|TRBV18
CASSEGPNTEAFF
TGTGCCAGCTCAGAAGGACCCAACACTGAAGCTTTCTTT
>-|-|TRBJ2-2|TRBV29-1
CSVEDWDLSGELFF
TGCAGCGTTGAAGATTGGGACCTCTCCGGGGAGCTGTTTTTT
>TRBD2|few|TRBJ2-5|TRBV2
CASSGVGSGGAEETQYF
TGTGCCAGCAGTGGAGTCGGAAGCGGGGGGGCGGAGGAGACCCAGTACTTC
>-|-|TRBJ1-3|TRBV28
CASSLLPRGNTIYF
TGTGCCAGCAGTTTATTGCCCCGTGGAAACACCATATATTTT
>-|many|TRBJ2-3|TRBV7-6
CASSSSGASGTQYF
TGTGCCAGCAGCTCGTCCGGGGCTTCTGGGACGCAGTATTTT
>-|-|TRBJ2-3|TRBV27
CASSPGTHRDTQYF
TGTGCCAGCAGTCCAGGAACACACAGAGATACGCAGTATTTT
>-|few|TRBJ1-3|TRBV15
CATSRARDTSSGNTIYF
TGTGCCACCAGCAGAGCACGGGACACCTCCTCTGGAAACACCATATATTTT
>-|once|TRBJ1-5|TRBV11-2
CASSLEPLLPQHF
TGTGCCAGCAGCTTAGAGCCGTTGTTGCCCCAGCATTTT
>-|-|TRBJ2-1|TRBV18
CASSLSGTGRNEQFF
TGTGCCAGCTCCCTCTCAGGCACAGGGCGCAATGAGCAGTTCTTC
>TRBD2|many|TRBJ2-7|TRBV20-1
CSAILPRGKYEQYF
TGCAGTGCTATACTGCCGCGGGGGAAGTACGAGCAGTACTTC
>TRBD2|few|TRBJ2-3|TRBV7-6
CASSLASGGQYF
TGTGCCAGCAGCCTTGCGAGCGGGGGGCAGTATTTT
>-|-|TRBJ2-3|TRBV11-2
CASSLGASDLYF
TGTGCCAGCAGCTTAGGGGCTAGTGATCTGTATTTT
>TRBD2|-|TRBJ2-5|TRBV11-2
CASSLNRGRVKETQYF
TGTGCCAGCAGCTTAAACCGGGGGAGGGTAAAAGAGACCCAGTACTTC
>-|few|TRBJ2-1|TRBV6-6
CASNEHSGEQFF
TGTGCCAGCAACGAACATAGTGGTGAGCAGTTCTTC
>-|-|TRBJ1-2|TRBV21-1
CASSKTSLYGYTF
TGTGCCAGCAGCAAAACCAGCCTTTATGGCTACACCTTC
>-|few|TRBJ2-3|TRBV2
CASQWAYTDTQYF
TGTGCCAGTCAGTGGGCATACACAGATACGCAGTATTTT
>TRBD1|once|TRBJ2-4|TRBV28
CASSTLGQGLAKNIQYF
TGTGCCAGCAGCACCCTAGGACAGGGGCTAGCCAAAAACATTCAGTACTTC
>TRBD2|-|TRBJ2-1|TRBV29-1
CSVEDLRGGRDEQFF
TGCAGCGTTGAAGATTTGCGGGGGGGCCGCGATGAGCAGTTCTTC
>TRBD1|-|TRBJ2-2|TRBV11-2
CASRTGIETGELFF
TGTGCCAGCAGGACAGGGATCGAGACCGGGGAGCTGTTTTTT
>-|-|TRBJ2-5|TRBV20-1
CSARDRGPETQYF
TGCAGTGCTAGAGATCGGGGGCCCGAGACCCAGTACTTC
>TRBD1|-|TRBJ2-2|TRBV5-4
CASRQGFGNTGELFF
TGTGCCAGCAGACAGGGGTTTGGGAACACCGGGGAGCTGTTTTTT
>TRBD1|-|TRBJ1-4|TRBV7-9
CASSVDRGSEKLFF
TGTGCCAGCAGCGTGGACAGGGGAAGCGAAAAACTGTTTTTT
>-|many|TRBJ2-2|TRBV7-2
CASSLRGKAGELFF
TGTGCCAGCAGCTTAAGAGGCAAGGCCGGGGAGCTGTTTTTT
>-|-|TRBJ1-1|TRBV7-9
CASSFDTGATEAFF
TGTGCCAGCAGCTTCGATACTGGGGCCACTGAAGCTTTCTTT
>-|-|TRBJ2-7|TRBV7-8
CASSKYTVGSAYEQYF
TGTGCCAGCAGCAAATATACGGTGGGCTCCGCCTACGAGCAGTACTTC
>-|-|TRBJ1-1|TRBV5-6
CASMNGGGEAFF
TGTGCCAGCATGAATGGGGGAGGTGAAGCTTTCTTT
>TRBD1|few|TRBJ2-7|TRBV2
CASRAPGTGASQYF
TGTGCCAGCAGGGCCCCCGGGACAGGGGCATCCCAGTACTTC
>-|-|TRBJ2-7|TRBV20-1
CSASLGGATYEQYF
TGCAGTGCTAGTCTTGGGGGGGCAACCTACGAGCAGTACTTC
>TRBD1|-|TRBJ2-6|TRBV11-1
CASSPGQGYSGANVLTF
TGTGCCAGCAGCCCCGGACAGGGTTACTCTGGGGCCAACGTCCTGACTTTC
>-|few|TRBJ1-2|TRBV19
CASTADPPNYGYTF
TGTGCCAGTACCGCGGACCCTCCTAACTATGGCTACACCTTC
>-|many|TRBJ1-5|TRBV7-9
CASSLGGDGQPQHF
TGTGCCAGCAGCTTAGGAGGGGATGGACAGCCCCAGCATTTT
>TRBD2|few|TRBJ2-2|TRBV7-6
CASSLRTSEGELFF
TGTGCCAGCAGCTTAAGGACTAGCGAAGGGGAGCTGTTTTTT
>-|many|TRBJ2-1|TRBV3-1
CASSPRASNEQFF
TGTGCCAGCAGCCCCCGGGCCTCCAATGAGCAGTTCTTC
>-|-|TRBJ2-3|TRBV12-3/TRBV12-4
CASSLHTDTQYF
TGTGCCAGCAGTTTACACACAGATACGCAGTATTTT
>-|-|TRBJ2-7|TRBV6-6
CASSWGDTYEQYF
TGTGCCAGCAGTTGGGGGGATACCTACGAGCAGTACTTC
>-|many|TRBJ1-5|TRBV5-5
CASSLRVDQPQHF
TGTGCCAGCAGCTTGCGGGTGGATCAGCCCCAGCATTTT
>-|few|TRBJ2-1|TRBV27
CASSPGSFRFAPEQFF
TGTGCCAGCAGTCCCGGAAGCTTCCGATTCGCCCCTGAACAGTTCTTC
>-|few|TRBJ2-1|TRBV5-1
CASSGQGQNNEQFF
TGCGCCAGCAGCGGCCAGGGCCAAAACAATGAGCAGTTCTTC
>TRBD1|few|TRBJ2-2|TRBV7-8
CASSLSYRGNSGELFF
TGTGCCAGCAGCTTATCGTACAGGGGTAACTCCGGGGAGCTGTTTTTT
>-|few|TRBJ1-6|TRBV4-3
CASSQQGAPGHSPLHF
TGCGCCAGCAGCCAACAAGGGGCCCCGGGGCATTCACCCCTCCACTTT
>-|few|TRBJ2-1|TRBV7-2
CASSRSSYNEQFF
TGTGCCAGCAGCCGGAGCTCCTACAATGAGCAGTTCTTC